This TCR beta chain was sequenced in a study of CD8 T cells in Susac syndrome. Negative isolation was applied to CD8+ and CD4+ T cells, and FACS enrichment was applied to TEMRA cells. CDR1 and CDR2 from the germline V gene are SGHDN and FVKESK. The CDR3 has 14 amino acids. The V end lost 4 bases, the J end lost 3 bases, and 10 bases lay between the germline ends. Random hexamers were used to reverse transcribe an amount of roughly 0.5 to 1 ug RNA. Multiplex immunoSEQ PCR targeted 54 Vbeta and 13 Jbeta TCR beta segments. TCRdb used MiXCR to reprocess the immunoSEQ multiplex PCR reads, holding one entry per CDR3 protein. The profile shows 110,000 or so distinct CDR3 sequences, 80% to 95% of them singletons.

The J gene is TRBJ2-1, the V gene TRBV14; no clear D. Sequencing was done on a sample of CD4+ T cells from PBMCs. The clonotype was recovered from a human donor in good health. The CDR3 loop is CASSPPAGYNEQFF. CDR3 nucleotide sequence: TGTGCCAGCAGCCCTCCCGCCGGCTACAATGAGCAGTTCTTC.